This T cell receptor (beta chain) was observed in a study of regulatory T cells in long-lasting Graves disease. The authors built TCR beta libraries using iRepertoire HTBI primers and Arm-PCR of CDR3 regions. TCRdb analysed the multiplex PCR reads with MiXCR anew, one entry per CDR3 protein. The table lists about 500,000 distinct CDR3 sequences, about 12% of them singletons, with roughly 8.9% in the top ten. This clonotype was seen a handful of times. Antigen unknown. Study results and caveats: Persistent disease preferred TRBV28, TRBJ1-2 and TRBJ2-5.

The germline V gene encodes CDR1 LNHDA and CDR2 SQIVND (reference sequence). V shed 7 bases and J 1 base; nucleotides not matched to a gene: 8. CDR3 length: 17 residues. The sample's time point: newly diagnosed GD, antithyroid drugs for less than 3 months. TCR sequences were obtained from RNA taken from PBMCs. This same sample was also taken into another study, of T cells in Graves' hyperthyroidism and ophthalmopathy.

The sequence was obtained from a woman in her thirties with Graves disease. Sequencing used peripheral blood mononuclear cells (PBMCs), obtained at new diagnosis, from a patient treated with antithyroid drugs. The chain combines TRBV19 with TRBJ2-6; 9 bases are shared with TRBD1. The CDR3 here is CASIGDRAKSGANVLTF. In nucleotides, the CDR3 is TGTGCCAGTATAGGGGACAGGGCCAAATCTGGGGCCAACGTCCTGACTTTC. The whole variable domain, remainder taken from reference TRBV19 and TRBJ2-6, is DGGITQSPKYLFRKEGQNVTLSCEQNLNHDAMYWYRQDPGQGLRLIYYSQIVNDFQKGDIAEGYSVSREKKESFPLTVTSAQKNPTAFYLCASIGDRAKSGANVLTFGAGSRLTVL.